This T cell receptor (beta chain) stems from a study of tumor-infiltrating lymphocytes in primary liver carcinoma. About the research overall: The patients, men and women alike, were aged 30 to 69 years. Samples gave roughly 3.5 to 7.5 million productive TCRbeta reads, similar across tissue types. Findings of the study overall: The 250 largest clones made up significantly more of tumor than blood repertoires (p = 0.039).

On this clonotype itself: Its antigen is currently unknown. As the CDR3 is not closed by the conserved phenylalanine or tryptophan, this likely results from a read error. The DNA is left out, because the CDR3 cannot be placed on it with certainty; the CDR3 is given as TCRdb lists it.

Unsorted bulk tissue, 20-30 mg of it, served as the source for co-extraction of RNA and DNA. Total RNA amounting to around 530 ng was the source from which TCR beta cDNA was made with a constant-region primer. ARM-PCR, slightly modified, supplied the TCR beta libraries through three nested multiplex PCR rounds. TCRdb independently ran MiXCR on the multiplex PCR reads; one entry per CDR3 protein. The sample shows 48,000 or so distinct CDR3 sequences, over 65% of them seen only once. The TCR sequence derives from a man aged 35-49 years with primary liver carcinoma and hepatitis B virus infection. Material: liver tumor tissue from sampling region 3. Subset reported: tumor region T3, left-lateral pole.

The CDR3 loop reads CASSNGMYEQCL. This sequence joins TRBV6-5 and TRBJ2-7. From germline, CDR1 is MNHEY and CDR2 SVGAGI. The CDR3 is 12 residues long, ends included.